This T cell receptor beta chain originates from a study of molecular identifiers for immune sequencing clone quantification. With respect to this clonotype: What it binds is unknown. A much bigger clone sits one base away, suggesting this may be a read error.

Germline V gene lookup returns CDR1 MNHEY and CDR2 SVGEGT. The CDR3 spans 14 residues. Overall study results and limits: Clones above 20 RNA copies contained over 98% of effector molecules but under 1% of naive ones. Clone sizes could be underestimated for highly expanded clones when identical TCR molecules share a barcode.

Bulk TCR libraries used previously described methods and listed TCR primers. TCRdb re-called the PCR reads through MiXCR, storing one row per CDR3 protein. The sample has roughly 630,000 distinct CDR3 sequences; about 25% are singletons. For naive CD8 T cells, sorting used the CD8+CD4-CCR7+CD45RA+ phenotype. The sequenced sample was naive CD8+ T cells from blood, with Jurkat cell RNA spiked in. The subset here: FACS-sorted CD8+CD4-CCR7+CD45RA+ naive T cells. The TCR comes from a human donor in good health. Some libraries in this study had Jurkat cell RNA spiked in. The J gene is TRBJ1-1, the V gene TRBV6-2 or TRBV6-3; 8 bases align to TRBD1. CDR3 bases: TGTGCCAGCCGACAGGGGCCGATGAACACTGAAGCTTCCTTT. It is translated as CASRQGPMNTEASF.